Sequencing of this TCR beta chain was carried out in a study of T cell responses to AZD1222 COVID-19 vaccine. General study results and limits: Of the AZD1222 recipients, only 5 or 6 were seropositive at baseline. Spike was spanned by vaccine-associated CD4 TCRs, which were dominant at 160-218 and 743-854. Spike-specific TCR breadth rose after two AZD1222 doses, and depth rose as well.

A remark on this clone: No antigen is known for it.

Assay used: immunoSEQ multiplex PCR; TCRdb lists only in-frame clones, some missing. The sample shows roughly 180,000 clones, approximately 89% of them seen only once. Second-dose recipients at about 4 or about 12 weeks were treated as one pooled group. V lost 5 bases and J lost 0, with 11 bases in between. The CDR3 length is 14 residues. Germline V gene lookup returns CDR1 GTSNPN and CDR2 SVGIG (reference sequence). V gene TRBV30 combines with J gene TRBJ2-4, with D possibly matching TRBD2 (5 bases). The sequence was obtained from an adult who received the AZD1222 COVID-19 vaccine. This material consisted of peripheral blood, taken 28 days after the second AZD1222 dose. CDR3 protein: CAWAEGLAKNIQYF. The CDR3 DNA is TGTGCCTGGGCTGAGGGTTTAGCCAAAAACATTCAGTACTTC. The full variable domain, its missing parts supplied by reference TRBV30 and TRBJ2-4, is SQTIHQWPATLVQPVGSPLSLECTVEGTSNPNLYWYRQAAGRGLQLLFYSVGIGQISSEVPQNLSASRPQDRQFILSSKKLLLSDSGFYLCAWAEGLAKNIQYFGAGTRLSVL.